This TCR beta chain was captured in a study of blood T cells in healthy people across ages. Together with a sample-barcoded 5' primer, a J-beta primer mix was included in a second PCR lasting about 7 to 12 cycles. Each cDNA molecule, via a template-switch adaptor with 12 random nucleotides, was tagged. TCRdb reanalysed the 5' RACE reads using MiXCR and keeps one entry per CDR3 protein. The table lists about 720,000 distinct CDR3 sequences, about a fifth of them singletons, with 22% in the top ten. V shed 7 bases and J shed 9 bases, with 22 bases lying between them. Germline CDR1 and CDR2: SNHLY and FYNNEI. The length of the CDR3 is 15 residues. The table lists this clonotype with a count of one.

The chain joins TRBV2 to TRBJ2-4, with D possibly being TRBD2 (6 bases). The TCR comes from a man between 65 and 85 years old in good health. The sequencing input was blood. The CDR3 protein is CASNPGVQEGSIQYF. The CDR3 region has the DNA TGTGCCAGCAATCCGGGGGTGCAGGAGGGGTCCATTCAGTACTTC.